These T cell receptor beta chains were read from a single sample in a study of Ad26.COV2.S vaccination and SARS-CoV-2 variants. TCRdb's table, derived via immunoSEQ multiplex PCR, lists solely in-frame clones and lacks some. The table includes approximately 300,000 clones, 70% to 90% detected once. The material was peripheral blood, obtained in a trial of Ad26.COV2.S vaccine versus placebo. These TCRs come from a person between 18 and 59 years old who received the Ad26.COV2.S COVID-19 vaccine or a placebo. Both conserved end residues are part of each CDR3. The D gene is left open where the match is weak. Clone size is not always given. Where it is, it says once, few, many or a class for expanded clones.

D	V	J	size	CDR3	DNA
NA	TRBV6-1	TRBJ2-3	NA	CASSELRGSTDTQYF	TGTGCCAGCAGTGAATTGAGGGGAAGCACAGATACGCAGTATTTT
NA	TRBV2	TRBJ1-5	NA	CASSEGGQPQHF	TGTGCCAGCAGTGAAGGGGGGCAGCCCCAGCATTTT
NA	TRBV29-1	TRBJ2-3	NA	CSVDGVLGGGSTDTQYF	TGCAGCGTTGATGGAGTCCTCGGAGGGGGGAGCACAGATACGCAGTATTTT
NA	TRBV4-3	TRBJ1-6	few	CASSQGARNRNNSPLHF	TGCGCCAGCAGCCAAGGAGCCAGAAACAGAAATAATTCACCCCTCCACTTT
TRBD1	TRBV11-2	TRBJ1-2	NA	CASSLEWAGGMYGYTF	TGTGCCAGCAGCTTAGAATGGGCAGGGGGCATGTATGGCTACACCTTC
NA	TRBV11-2	TRBJ2-4	NA	CASSLDKNIQYF	TGTGCCAGCAGCTTAGATAAAAACATTCAGTACTTC
NA	TRBV18	TRBJ1-3	NA	CASSPQQSRTITASSGNTIYF	TGTGCCAGCTCACCTCAACAGTCTCGAACCATAACAGCTAGCTCTGGAAACACCATATATTTT
TRBD1	TRBV12-3/TRBV12-4	TRBJ1-1	NA	CASRKTGVTEAFF	TGTGCCAGCAGGAAGACAGGGGTGACTGAAGCTTTCTTT
NA	TRBV2	TRBJ1-1	NA	CASSALVGVTEAFF	TGTGCCAGCAGCGCCCTAGTAGGTGTCACTGAAGCTTTCTTT
NA	TRBV18	TRBJ1-2	NA	CASSPDNNYGYTF	TGTGCCAGCTCACCGGATAATAACTATGGCTACACCTTC
NA	TRBV3-1/TRBV3-2	TRBJ1-2	NA	CASSQDRRTVTF	TGTGCCAGCAGCCAAGATAGGAGGACAGTTACCTTC
TRBD2	TRBV5-1	TRBJ2-2	NA	CASSLRTSGGSGTGELFF	TGCGCCAGCAGCTTGCGGACTAGCGGGGGGTCGGGCACCGGGGAGCTGTTTTTT
NA	TRBV6-4	TRBJ1-1	once	CASSDSGEVEEVDTEAFF	TGTGCCAGCAGTGACTCAGGAGAGGTGGAGGAGGTTGACACTGAAGCTTTCTTT
NA	TRBV27	TRBJ2-2	NA	CASNGGRFGELFF	TGTGCCAGCAACGGGGGACGGTTCGGGGAGCTGTTTTTT
NA	TRBV5-1	TRBJ1-1	NA	CASSLGAGGNTEAFF	TGCGCCAGCAGCTTGGGAGCGGGGGGCAACACTGAAGCTTTCTTT
NA	TRBV4-1	TRBJ1-2	NA	CASSQELAYYGYTF	TGCGCCAGCAGCCAAGAGTTGGCTTACTATGGCTACACCTTC
NA	TRBV6-1	TRBJ2-7	NA	CASSEASSLREQYF	TGTGCCAGCAGTGAAGCATCTAGTCTTCGCGAGCAGTACTTC
NA	TRBV7-9	TRBJ1-1	NA	CASTSSSGLGTEAFF	TGTGCCAGCACCTCGTCCTCGGGACTGGGGACTGAAGCTTTCTTT
TRBD1	TRBV5-1	TRBJ1-1	NA	CASSLNPGQGANTEAFF	TGCGCCAGCAGCTTGAATCCGGGACAGGGGGCTAACACTGAAGCTTTCTTT
TRBD2	TRBV6-5	TRBJ2-7	NA	CASSYASGVSEQYF	TGTGCCAGCAGTTACGCCAGCGGGGTCTCCGAGCAGTACTTC
NA	TRBV5-1	TRBJ2-5	once	CASSWVGETQYF	TGCGCCAGCAGCTGGGTTGGGGAGACCCAGTACTTC
NA	TRBV3-1/TRBV3-2	TRBJ2-3	NA	CASSQGIDPVPDTQYF	TGTGCCAGCAGCCAAGGTATTGACCCCGTCCCAGATACGCAGTATTTT
TRBD1	TRBV5-1	TRBJ1-1	NA	CASSPRGRNTEAFF	TGCGCCAGCAGCCCCAGGGGGCGAAACACTGAAGCTTTCTTT
NA	TRBV5-1	TRBJ1-2	NA	CASSLDSYGYTF	TGCGCCAGCAGCTTGGACTCCTATGGCTACACCTTC
NA	TRBV9	TRBJ2-5	NA	CASSVEGRLGETQYF	TGTGCCAGCAGCGTGGAGGGGAGGTTGGGAGAGACCCAGTACTTC
NA	TRBV9	TRBJ1-1	NA	CASSPGLEAFF	TGTGCCAGCAGCCCGGGACTTGAAGCTTTCTTT
NA	TRBV7-9	TRBJ1-2	NA	CASSLDRDYGYTF	TGTGCCAGCAGCTTAGACAGGGATTATGGCTACACCTTC
NA	TRBV18	TRBJ1-4	NA	CASSPPGTVNEKLFF	TGTGCCAGCTCACCACCCGGCACGGTTAATGAAAAACTGTTTTTT
NA	TRBV10-3	TRBJ1-6	few	CAISEAGPNSPLHF	TGTGCCATCAGTGAAGCAGGGCCTAATTCACCCCTCCACTTT
TRBD2	TRBV5-6	TRBJ2-2	NA	CASSSYSGAQMNTGELFF	TGTGCCAGCAGCTCGTATAGCGGGGCCCAGATGAACACCGGGGAGCTGTTTTTT
NA	TRBV5-4	TRBJ2-3	NA	CASSFESGKPTDTQYF	TGTGCCAGCAGCTTTGAGTCGGGGAAACCCACAGATACGCAGTATTTT
NA	TRBV5-6	TRBJ1-5	NA	CASSLYSSYSNQPQHF	TGTGCCAGCAGCTTATACAGCTCTTATAGCAATCAGCCCCAGCATTTT
TRBD2	TRBV6-5	TRBJ2-1	NA	CASSSRTSGAPNEQFF	TGTGCCAGCAGTTCCCGGACTAGCGGGGCACCCAATGAGCAGTTCTTC
NA	TRBV7-9	TRBJ1-5	NA	CASSLGGYNQPQHF	TGTGCCAGCAGCCTAGGGGGTTACAATCAGCCCCAGCATTTT
NA	TRBV11-2	TRBJ1-1	once	CASSIQANTEAFF	TGTGCCAGCAGCATACAGGCGAACACTGAAGCTTTCTTT
NA	TRBV4-3	TRBJ2-5	NA	CASSQDPRGSETQYF	TGCGCCAGCAGCCAAGATCCAAGGGGGTCAGAGACCCAGTACTTC
NA	TRBV4-1	TRBJ2-5	NA	CASSQETGRSETQYF	TGCGCCAGCAGCCAAGAAACGGGCCGATCGGAGACCCAGTACTTC
NA	TRBV13	TRBJ2-5	NA	CASSLRAIQETQYF	TGTGCCAGCAGCTTACGGGCTATTCAAGAGACCCAGTACTTC
NA	TRBV24-1	TRBJ2-3	NA	CATSGGGESSTDTQYF	TGTGCCACCAGTGGAGGTGGAGAATCTAGCACAGATACGCAGTATTTT
NA	TRBV3-1/TRBV3-2	TRBJ2-7	once	CASSLGPGYEQYF	TGTGCCAGCAGCCTAGGCCCCGGCTACGAGCAGTACTTC
TRBD1	TRBV5-1	TRBJ2-2	NA	CASSYWDRVTGELFF	TGCGCCAGCAGCTATTGGGACAGGGTGACCGGGGAGCTGTTTTTT